Below, 6 T cell receptor beta chains from the same sample are listed, as sequenced in a study of lymphopenia after photon versus proton radiotherapy. Measured with immunoSEQ multiplex PCR; TCRdb has only the in-frame clones, and not every one. The sample lists about 8,300 clones, about 91% occurring once. The source material was peripheral blood, sampled from a patient treated with photon-based radiotherapy. These receptors came from a man at least 80 years old with cholangiocarcinoma.

The rearrangement joins TRBV7-9 to TRBJ2-4; D unresolved. CDR1 and CDR2 from the germline V gene are SEHNR and FQNEAQ (reference sequence). Trimming took off 1 base at V and 1 base at J, with 5 bases between the two ends. This CDR3 spans 14 amino acids. The CDR3 DNA follows: TGTGCCAGCAGCTTAGAAACGGCCAAAAACATTCAGTACTTC. This gives the protein CASSLETAKNIQYF.

The chain joins TRBV28 to TRBJ1-1; D possibly corresponds to TRBD1 (5 bases). CDR3 length equals 14 residues. Germline V gives CDR1 MDHEN, CDR2 SYDVKM. V was cut by 5 bases and J by 2 bases, with 12 bases left in between. CDR3 bases: TGTGCCAGCAGTCCGGGACGCTTTAACACTGAAGCTTTCTTT. It encodes CASSPGRFNTEAFF.

The chain carries TRBV9 and TRBJ2-7; TRBD1 matches 9 bases. The germline gives CDR1 SGDLS, CDR2 YYNGEE. After removal of 0 bases from V and 2 bases from J, the junction contained 6 bases not matched to a gene. CDR3 size: 16 residues. CDR3 sequence: CASSVGQGVRTYEQYF. The CDR3 DNA reads as TGTGCCAGCAGCGTAGGACAGGGGGTCCGAACCTACGAGCAGTACTTC.

This chain joins TRBV15 and TRBJ2-3, with D tentatively TRBD2 (6 bases). Germline values: CDR1 LNHNV, CDR2 YYDKDF (reference sequence). This CDR3 is 16 amino acids long. The V end was cut by 4 bases, the J end by 6 bases, with 20 bases between. The CDR3 DNA is TGTGCCACCAGCACGCCGGCTAGCGAAGGATACGATACGCAGTATTTT. This gives the protein CATSTPASEGYDTQYF.

V is TRBV18 and J is TRBJ1-1; D is unresolved. The germline V gene has CDR1 KGHSH and CDR2 LQKENI. Trimming left V 5 bases short and J 6 bases short, with 13 bases between. This CDR3 spans 13 amino acids. The CDR3 protein is CASSKGLSAEAFF. CDR3 sequence (DNA): TGTGCCAGCTCAAAAGGGTTGTCGGCTGAAGCTTTCTTT.

V gene TRBV6-1 combines with J gene TRBJ2-7; tentative D call: TRBD1 (6 bases). Germline V gives CDR1 MNHNS, CDR2 SASEGT. The CDR3 extends over 13 amino acids. V was clipped by 6 bases and J by 4 bases, with 13 bases between them. DNA of the CDR3: TGTGCCAGCAGCTTAAATACAGGGTACGAGCAGTACTTC. This sequence encodes CASSLNTGYEQYF.